The 13 T cell receptor beta chains presented below share a single source sample, sequenced in a study of blood T cell repertoires in COVID-19. Method: immunoSEQ multiplex PCR; TCRdb's copy keeps in-frame clones and lacks some. The sample carries approximately 130,000 clones, roughly 80% recorded once. The material sequenced was peripheral blood. The origin of the receptors is a human donor in a cohort sampled during active COVID-19.

The rearrangement links TRBV5-1 to TRBJ2-3; 8 bases align to TRBD1. The V segment lost 0 bases and the J segment 1 base; nucleotides outside the gene matches: 1. This CDR3 spans 15 amino acids. From germline, CDR1 is SGHRS and CDR2 YFSETQ. CDR3 DNA sequence: TGCGCCAGCAGCTTGGAGGGACAGGGCACAGATACGCAGTATTTT. As protein: CASSLEGQGTDTQYF.

The J gene is TRBJ2-1, the V gene TRBV5-1; 7 nucleotides match TRBD1. Germline-derived CDR1 and CDR2 are SGHRS and YFSETQ. The CDR3 is 15 amino acids. The junction had 9 bases not matched to a gene; V was cut back by 2 bases and J by 7 bases. This chain's CDR3 is CASSFQPQQGNEQFF. CDR3 sequence (DNA): TGCGCCAGCAGCTTCCAACCCCAACAGGGGAATGAGCAGTTCTTC.

This chain connects TRBV29-1 to TRBJ2-7; D might be TRBD1 (7 bases). Trimming removed 4 bases from V and 5 bases from J, with 18 bases in between. The germline CDR1 and CDR2 sequences are SQVTM and ANQGSEA. The CDR3 is 14 residues long. The CDR3 nucleotides read TGCAGCGTTGCCCGACAGGGAGGAAAAGACGAGCAGTACTTC. It specifies CSVARQGGKDEQYF.

The chain links TRBV10-3 to TRBJ2-2; D may be TRBD1 (6 bases). CDR1 and CDR2 (germline): ENHRY, SYGVKD. The CDR3 contains 18 residues. V was cut by 4 bases and J by 0 bases, with 18 bases left in between. This CDR3 reads CAISGDLGQGTNTGELFF. The CDR3 bases are TGTGCCATCAGTGGAGATTTAGGGCAGGGGACGAACACCGGGGAGCTGTTTTTT.

V gene TRBV2 combines with J gene TRBJ2-1, with 8 bases matching TRBD1. V shed 1 base and J 8 bases; nucleotides not matched to a gene: 7. The CDR3 length is 15 residues. The germline V gene has CDR1 SNHLY and CDR2 FYNNEI. The DNA of the CDR3 is TGTGCCAGCAGTGAAGGACGCAGGGGGCTGGATGAGCAGTTCTTC. Its protein is CASSEGRRGLDEQFF.

This clone came up once. The chain employs TRBV24-1 and TRBJ2-1; 15 positions agree with TRBD2. The trim removed 3 bases at V and 9 bases at J, leaving 5 bases unmatched. From germline, CDR1 is KGHDR and CDR2 SFDVKD. This CDR3 has 16 amino acids. The CDR3 DNA is TGTGCCACCAGTGATGGACTAGCGGGGGGGCCGGGTGAGCAGTTCTTC. Amino acids: CATSDGLAGGPGEQFF.

The CDR3 coding sequence is TGTGCCACCAGCACTTGGGACAGGGGCATCCACGAGCAGTACTTC. Protein product: CATSTWDRGIHEQYF. The rearrangement uses TRBV15 and TRBJ2-7, with 10 bases fitting TRBD1. The length of the CDR3 is 15 residues. CDR1 is LNHNV, CDR2 YYDKDF, per germline (reference sequence). The ends lost 4 bases at V and 5 bases at J; junction bases unmatched: 8.

This clone was recorded a few times. The chain has TRBV4-1 and TRBJ2-7; 8 nucleotides match TRBD1. V lost 1 base to trimming and J lost 3 bases; unmatched junction nucleotides: 2. The germline V gene has CDR1 MGHRA and CDR2 YSYEKL. CDR3 length: 14 residues. CDR3 in DNA: TGCGCCAGCAGCCAAGGACAGGGGATCTACGAGCAGTACTTC. Translating it yields CASSQGQGIYEQYF.

The chain carries TRBV7-2 and TRBJ2-3; D is undetermined. Germline assignment: CDR1 SGHTA and CDR2 FQGNSA. V shed 7 bases and J shed 4 bases, with 12 bases lying between them. This CDR3 is built from 13 residues. DNA for the CDR3: TGTGCCAGCACCAGACAATCCTCAGATACGCAGTATTTT. Translating gives CASTRQSSDTQYF.

This chain connects TRBV9 to TRBJ1-2; D unresolved. Germline CDR1 is SGDLS and CDR2 is YYNGEE. V gave up 0 bases and J gave up 0 bases, with 12 bases separating them. CDR3 length equals 16 residues. In DNA, the CDR3 is TGTGCCAGCAGCGTAGTCACGGAGGTTACTAACTATGGCTACACCTTC. As protein: CASSVVTEVTNYGYTF.

This clone was detected once. The chain couples TRBV10-1 to TRBJ2-6; 7 nucleotides align to TRBD2. CDR1 and CDR2 from the germline V gene are WNHNN and SYGVQD (reference sequence). V was pared by 6 bases and J by 0 bases, with 14 bases of the junction left unmatched. The CDR3 runs to 19 residues. CDR3 residues: CASRNNGGILSSGANVLTF. The DNA of the CDR3 is TGCGCCAGCAGAAACAACGGGGGGATCCTAAGCTCTGGGGCCAACGTCCTGACTTTC.

The chain carries TRBV2 and TRBJ2-3, with TRBD1 as a possible D gene (5 bases). V shed 6 bases and J shed 2 bases, with 18 bases lying between them. CDR3 length: 16 residues. Germline values: CDR1 SNHLY, CDR2 FYNNEI. The CDR3 here is CASRSHRAGPTDTQYF. The CDR3 nucleotides are TGTGCCAGCAGATCTCACCGGGCAGGGCCCACAGATACGCAGTATTTT.

The chain combines TRBV3-1 (or the pseudogene TRBV3-2) with TRBJ2-3, with 11 bases lining up with TRBD1. Germline loops: CDR1 LGHDT, CDR2 YNNKEL (reference sequence). Unmatched junction bases numbered 4, after V lost 2 bases and J lost 6 bases. This CDR3 contains 15 residues. The CDR3 DNA is TGTGCCAGCAGCCAAACTGGGACAGGGGGTGATACGCAGTATTTT. It translates to CASSQTGTGGDTQYF.